Shown below are 16 T cell receptor beta chains from a single sample sequenced in a study of CD4+ T cells in melanoma. Sequencing was performed with immunoSEQ multiplex PCR; in TCRdb, only in-frame clones are kept and a portion is missing. The sample consists of some 110,000 clones, about 90% of them appearing once. Sequenced input: peripheral blood. The receptors shown here come from a human donor with melanoma.

The chain combines TRBV28 with TRBJ1-5, with a tentative D call TRBD1 (5 bases). The CDR3 has 13 amino acids. Trimming took off 3 bases at V and 7 bases at J, with 10 bases between the two ends. Germline CDR1 reads MDHEN; CDR2 reads SYDVKM. CDR3 nucleotide sequence: TGTGCCAGCAGTTTGCAGGGTCGGCAGCCCCAGCATTTT. Its translation is CASSLQGRQPQHF.

This chain joins TRBV19 and TRBJ1-5, with a possible D match to TRBD1 (5 bases). This CDR3 comprises 15 residues. V gave up 4 bases and J gave up 7 bases, with 17 bases separating them. CDR1 is LNHDA, CDR2 SQIVND, per germline (reference sequence). The CDR3 DNA reads TGTGCCAGTAGTACTGACCCCAGGGATTTACAGCCCCAGCATTTT. It encodes CASSTDPRDLQPQHF.

This sequence joins TRBV4-2 and TRBJ1-1, with D maybe TRBD1 (6 bases). This CDR3 region has 16 residues. Trimming shortened V by 4 bases and J by 0 bases, and 15 bases separated the two germline ends. Germline loops: CDR1 LGHNA, CDR2 YNFKEQ. This CDR3 reads CASSRTTTGLNTEAFF. The CDR3 coding sequence is TGTGCCAGCAGCCGAACCACGACAGGACTGAACACTGAAGCTTTCTTT.

V usage is TRBV5-4 and J usage is TRBJ1-2, with TRBD1 identical over 12 bases. V dropped 4 bases and J dropped 8; count of bases not matched to a gene: 9. The germline V gene encodes CDR1 SGHNT and CDR2 YYREEE (reference sequence). CDR3 size: 15 residues. CDR3 sequence (DNA): TGTGCCAGCAGCGGCGGGACAGGGGGCGTATTAGGCTACACCTTC. Its protein product is CASSGGTGGVLGYTF.

The V gene is TRBV4-3, the J gene TRBJ2-7; 7 bases match TRBD2. Germline V gene data show CDR1 as LGHNA and CDR2 as YSLEER. The CDR3 is 18 residues long. The ends lost 0 bases at V and 2 bases at J; junction bases unmatched: 13. CDR3 DNA sequence: TGCGCCAGCAGCCAAGAGAGAGCGATAGGCGGGGGTCCCTACGAGCAGTACTTC. Translating it yields CASSQERAIGGGPYEQYF.

The J gene is TRBJ1-5, the V gene TRBV5-4, with a tentative D call TRBD1 (5 bases). Germline CDR1 and CDR2: SGHNT and YYREEE (reference sequence). The CDR3 runs to 15 residues. Trimming took off 4 bases at V and 1 base at J, with 12 bases between the two ends. The CDR3 sequence: CASSPRDRSNQPQHF. As DNA, the CDR3 is TGTGCCAGCAGCCCCAGGGATCGGAGCAATCAGCCCCAGCATTTT.

The chain carries TRBV7-9 and TRBJ2-2; TRBD1 is a possible D gene (6 bases). The germline V and J ends were trimmed by 4 bases and 9 bases, with 12 bases remaining between them. The germline V gene encodes CDR1 SEHNR and CDR2 FQNEAQ (reference sequence). CDR3 size: 13 residues. The CDR3 region has the DNA TGTGCCAGCAGCTGGGGGACACGAAGGGAGCTGTTTTTT. Protein: CASSWGTRRELFF.

This chain uses TRBV14 with TRBJ2-3, with a possible D match to TRBD2 (5 bases). The CDR3 loop spans 14 amino acids. V shed 6 bases and J shed 0 bases, with 10 bases lying between them. Germline CDR1 is SGHDN and CDR2 is FVKESK. The CDR3 protein is CASRGDLSTDTQYF. CDR3 coding DNA: TGTGCCAGCAGGGGAGACCTCAGCACAGATACGCAGTATTTT.

V usage is TRBV14 and J usage is TRBJ2-6; 10 bases agree with TRBD1. V shed 0 bases, J shed 3 bases, and the junction held 8 bases outside the gene matches. This CDR3 is 19 amino acids long. Looked up from germline, CDR1 is SGHDN and CDR2 is FVKESK. This chain's CDR3 is CASSQDSTGGGFGANVLTF. The CDR3 DNA reads as TGTGCCAGCAGCCAAGATTCGACAGGGGGCGGGTTTGGGGCCAACGTCCTGACTTTC.

The J gene is TRBJ2-7, the V gene TRBV21-1; the DNA was not used to check the table's D call, TRBD2. TRBV21-1 is assigned pseudogene status. This CDR3 region has 13 residues. CDR3 loop: CASTRPGSYEQYF. DNA of the CDR3: TGTGCCAGCACACGCCCGGGGTCCTACGAGCAGTACTTC.

This clone was detected only a few times. The CDR3 protein is CASSLAGDDYGYTF. CDR3 nucleotide sequence: TGTGCCAGCAGCTTAGCAGGGGATGACTATGGCTACACCTTC. V and J are TRBV7-2 and TRBJ1-2; D is perhaps TRBD1 (5 bases). The V end lost 0 bases, the J end lost 3 bases, and 8 bases lay between the germline ends. The CDR3 runs to 14 residues. Germline lookup yields CDR1 SGHTA and CDR2 FQGNSA. Full variable domain (rest looked up from reference TRBV7-2 and TRBJ1-2): GAGVSQSPSNKVTEKGKDVELRCDPISGHTALYWYRQSLGQGLEFLIYFQGNSAPDKSGLPSDRFSAERTGGSVSTLTIQRTQQEDSAVYLCASSLAGDDYGYTFGSGTRLTVV.

CDR3 in amino acids: CASSFGQAFNEKLFF. The CDR3, as DNA: TGTGCCAGCAGCTTCGGGCAGGCGTTTAATGAAAAACTGTTTTTT. This chain links TRBV9 with TRBJ1-4; no definite D call. Trimming removed 4 bases at V and 4 bases at J, with 14 bases between. Germline V gene lookup returns CDR1 SGDLS and CDR2 YYNGEE. CDR3 size: 15 residues.

This rearrangement joins TRBV28 to TRBJ2-1; perhaps TRBD2 as D (5 bases). CDR1 is MDHEN and CDR2 is SYDVKM in the germline V gene. V was shortened by 10 bases and J by 8 bases, with 21 bases between the two germline ends. The CDR3 spans 14 residues. The CDR3, as DNA: TGTGCCACTAAGTCCGCCCGGGGTCGGGATGAGCAGTTCTTC. Translation gives CATKSARGRDEQFF.

The rearrangement uses TRBV2 and TRBJ2-6; the match to TRBD1 covers 8 bases. The CDR3 covers 17 residues. Germline lookup yields CDR1 SNHLY and CDR2 FYNNEI. V dropped 4 bases and J dropped 2; count of bases not matched to a gene: 7. The CDR3 DNA follows: TGTGCCAGCAGTGCGGGACAGGAGACGACTGGGGCCAACGTCCTGACTTTC. Its translation: CASSAGQETTGANVLTF.

CDR3 in DNA: TGTGCCAGCAGCCCCCGAGTACCGGGCGGCTACACCTTC. Translation gives CASSPRVPGGYTF. The chain couples TRBV9 to TRBJ1-2; the D is unclear. This CDR3 has 13 amino acids. Germline loops: CDR1 SGDLS, CDR2 YYNGEE. V was clipped by 4 bases and J by 8 bases, with 15 bases between them.

The V call is TRBV5-1, the J call TRBJ2-3; D gene uncertain. Germline lookup yields CDR1 SGHRS and CDR2 YFSETQ. The CDR3 length is 13 residues. Trimming took 1 base from V and 1 from J, leaving 4 bases between them. In nucleotides, the CDR3 is TGCGCCAGCAGCTTGTTCGGCACAGATACGCAGTATTTT. Amino acid sequence: CASSLFGTDTQYF. The full variable domain, rest sourced from reference TRBV5-1 and TRBJ2-3, is KAGVTQTPRYLIKTRGQQVTLSCSPISGHRSVSWYQQTPGQGLQFLFEYFSETQRNKGNFPGRFSGRQFSNSRSEMNVSTLELGDSALYLCASSLFGTDTQYFGPGTRLTVL.